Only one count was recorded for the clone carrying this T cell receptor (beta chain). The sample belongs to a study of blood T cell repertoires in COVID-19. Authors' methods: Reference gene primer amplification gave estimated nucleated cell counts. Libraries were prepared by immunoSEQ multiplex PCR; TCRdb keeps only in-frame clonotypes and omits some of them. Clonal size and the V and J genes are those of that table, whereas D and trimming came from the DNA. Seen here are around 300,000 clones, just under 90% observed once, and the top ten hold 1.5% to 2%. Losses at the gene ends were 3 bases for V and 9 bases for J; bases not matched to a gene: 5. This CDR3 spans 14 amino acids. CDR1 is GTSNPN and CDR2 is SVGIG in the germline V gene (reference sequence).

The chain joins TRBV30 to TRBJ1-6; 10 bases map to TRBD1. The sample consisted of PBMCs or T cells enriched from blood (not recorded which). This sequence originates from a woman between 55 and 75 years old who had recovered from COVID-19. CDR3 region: CAWSMTGGSSPLHF. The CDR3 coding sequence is TGTGCCTGGAGCATGACAGGGGGCAGTTCACCCCTCCACTTT.